This entry lists 30 T cell receptor beta chains sequenced from one sample in a study of shared clonotypes between healthy human individuals. TCRdb's copy holds only in-frame clones and misses some; the assay was immunoSEQ multiplex PCR. The sample has roughly 2.5 million clones; more than 90% are singletons. The sample comprised naive CD4+ T cells sorted from blood. Subset meaning: CD45RA+ positively selected. The receptors were sampled from a man younger than 30 in good health.

This clone is a singleton in its sample. The chain is built from TRBV12-5 and TRBJ2-5; 7 bases line up with TRBD2. The germline CDR1 and CDR2 sequences are LGHNT and FRNRAP. The CDR3 runs 16 residues. The J segment lost 4 bases and the V segment lost 3 bases, leaving 11 bases of the junction unmatched. The CDR3 sequence is CASGFRLAEGGETQYF. DNA for the CDR3: TGTGCTAGTGGTTTTCGGCTAGCGGAGGGAGGAGAGACCCAGTACTTC.

The rearrangement links TRBV6-5 to TRBJ1-6; 8 bases agree with TRBD1. The J segment lost 7 bases and the V segment lost 2 bases, leaving 4 bases of the junction unmatched. This CDR3 has 15 residues. Per the germline V gene, CDR1 is MNHEY and CDR2 is SVGAGI. Here the CDR3 DNA reads TGTGCCAGCAGTTACGTCGGACAGGGAAATTCACCCCTCCACTTT. Translated, it gives CASSYVGQGNSPLHF.

CDR3 in DNA: TGTGCCAGCTCGGCCAGACAAGGAGGAACAGATACGCAGTATTTT. It encodes CASSARQGGTDTQYF. The chain joins TRBV18 to TRBJ2-3, with D perhaps matching TRBD2 (5 bases). The V end was cut by 6 bases, the J end by 3 bases, with 16 bases between. The CDR3 sequence is 15 residues long. CDR1 is KGHSH, CDR2 LQKENI, per germline.

Points on this clone: The sample has other DNA sequences that encode this CDR3 too. The chain combines TRBV6-5 with TRBJ1-2; D gene unclear. V was trimmed by 6 bases and J by 5 bases, leaving 7 bases between them. This CDR3 comprises 11 residues. The germline V gene encodes CDR1 MNHEY and CDR2 SVGAGI. The CDR3 region is CASSWGYGYTF. CDR3 nucleotide sequence: TGTGCCAGCAGCTGGGGTTATGGCTACACCTTC.

The chain has TRBV28 and TRBJ2-5; 7 nucleotides line up with TRBD2. V was pared by 10 bases and J by 4 bases, with 9 bases of the junction left unmatched. The CDR3 sequence is 13 residues long. Germline loops: CDR1 MDHEN, CDR2 SYDVKM. Written as DNA, the CDR3 is TGTGCCACCAACCGAGCGGGGCCAGAGACCCAGTACTTC. This translates into CATNRAGPETQYF. The full variable domain, its missing parts supplied by reference TRBV28 and TRBJ2-5, is DVKVTQSSRYLVKRTGEKVFLECVQDMDHENMFWYRQDPGLGLRLIYFSYDVKMKEKGDIPEGYSVSREKKERFSLILESASTNQTSMYLCATNRAGPETQYFGPGTRLLVL.

The gene calls are TRBV4-3 and TRBJ2-4, with D tentatively TRBD1 or TRBD2 (5 bases each). V gave up 1 base and J gave up 7 bases, with 14 bases separating them. This CDR3 comprises 15 residues. The germline CDR1 and CDR2 sequences are LGHNA and YSLEER. CDR3 amino acids: CASSQGGTLGNIQYF. CDR3 in DNA: TGCGCCAGCAGCCAAGGAGGGACCCTCGGGAACATTCAGTACTTC.

This clone was counted a single time. V and J are TRBV29-1 and TRBJ2-5; D gene ambiguous. CDR1 is SQVTM and CDR2 is ANQGSEA in the germline V gene. Trimming took 0 bases from V and 5 from J, leaving 4 bases between them. The CDR3 spans 11 residues. The CDR3 region has the DNA TGCAGCGTTGAAGATCCTGAGACCCAGTACTTC. Translating it yields CSVEDPETQYF.

V is TRBV11-2 and J is TRBJ2-3; D is undetermined. Trimming took 6 bases from V and 0 from J, leaving 10 bases between them. The CDR3 contains 14 residues. Per germline, CDR1 SGHAT and CDR2 FQNNGV. The CDR3 protein is CASSNGRSTDTQYF. CDR3 in DNA: TGTGCCAGCAGTAATGGCAGAAGCACAGATACGCAGTATTTT.

A note on this clone: Other DNA sequences within the sample encode an identical CDR3. V gene TRBV18 combines with J gene TRBJ1-3, with D perhaps matching TRBD1 (5 bases). V dropped 2 bases and J dropped 0 bases, with 5 bases sitting between them. The CDR3 length is 14 residues. Germline lookup yields CDR1 KGHSH and CDR2 LQKENI. In DNA form, the CDR3 reads TGTGCCAGCTCACCAGGGGGCTCTGGAAACACCATATATTTT. This encodes CASSPGGSGNTIYF.

Notes on this clone: The identical CDR3 is also encoded by other nucleotide sequences in the sample. The chain uses TRBV9 and TRBJ1-1; maybe TRBD1 (5 bases). Germline V lookup: CDR1 SGDLS, CDR2 YYNGEE. Trimming cost V 2 bases and J 1 base, with 9 bases left between them. The CDR3 sequence is 14 residues long. The CDR3: CASSVGQGNTEAFF. CDR3 nucleotides: TGTGCCAGCAGCGTGGGTCAGGGGAACACTGAAGCTTTCTTT.

The CDR3 protein is CASSLVPSGRIASYEQYF. In DNA, the CDR3 is TGCGCCAGCAGCTTGGTCCCTAGCGGGAGAATCGCCTCCTACGAGCAGTACTTC. The rearrangement joins TRBV5-1 to TRBJ2-7; TRBD2 aligns across 10 bases. This CDR3 has 18 amino acids. V lost 0 bases to trimming and J lost 0 bases; unmatched junction nucleotides: 9. Germline CDR1 SGHRS, CDR2 YFSETQ. Supplemented by reference TRBV5-1 and TRBJ2-7, the full variable domain reads KAGVTQTPRYLIKTRGQQVTLSCSPISGHRSVSWYQQTPGQGLQFLFEYFSETQRNKGNFPGRFSGRQFSNSRSEMNVSTLELGDSALYLCASSLVPSGRIASYEQYFGPGTRLTVT.

This clone was counted a single time. The identical CDR3 is also encoded by other nucleotide sequences in the sample. The J gene is TRBJ2-7, the V gene TRBV19; no reliable D call. V dropped 5 bases and J dropped 4 bases, with 12 bases sitting between them. The length of the CDR3 is 13 residues. Germline CDR1 LNHDA, CDR2 SQIVND (reference sequence). This CDR3 is CASSPGPPYEQYF. DNA for the CDR3: TGTGCCAGTAGTCCAGGACCCCCGTACGAGCAGTACTTC.

This clone was observed a single time. This chain joins TRBV4-3 and TRBJ1-2; 7 nucleotides line up with TRBD1. With V trimmed by 0 bases and J by 7 bases, 5 bases remained unmatched. CDR1 and CDR2 from the germline V gene are LGHNA and YSLEER. The CDR3 is 14 residues long. The CDR3 sequence is CASSQEGGSLGYTF. The CDR3 bases are TGCGCCAGCAGCCAAGAAGGGGGCAGCCTTGGCTACACCTTC.

J is TRBJ1-1 and V is TRBV6-1, with D perhaps TRBD1 (5 bases). Trimming took 4 bases from V and 3 from J, leaving 15 bases between them. The CDR3 sequence is 15 residues long. The V gene's germline CDR1 is MNHNS and CDR2 SASEGT. In DNA form, the CDR3 reads TGTGCCAGCAGTGGGATTGGGGCTATGTACACTGAAGCTTTCTTT. Amino acids: CASSGIGAMYTEAFF.

Concerning this clone: Other nucleotide sequences in the sample specify the same CDR3. The chain joins TRBV18 to TRBJ1-6; 9 bases match TRBD1. The CDR3 has 18 residues. Germline CDR1 KGHSH, CDR2 LQKENI. Unmatched junction bases numbered 3, after V lost 0 bases and J lost 0 bases. CDR3 in amino acids: CASSPPGQGSSYNSPLHF. The CDR3 coding sequence is TGTGCCAGCTCACCACCGGGACAGGGTAGCTCCTATAATTCACCCCTCCACTTT.

A word on this clone: The identical CDR3 is also encoded by other nucleotide sequences in the sample. The genes are TRBV7-2 and TRBJ2-1, with 13 bases that match TRBD2. Losses at the gene ends were 6 bases for V and 4 bases for J; bases not matched to a gene: 3. The CDR3 has 15 residues. Germline CDR1 SGHTA, CDR2 FQGNSA. The CDR3 is CASRKTSGGYNEQFF. The DNA for the CDR3 is TGTGCCAGCAGAAAGACTAGCGGGGGGTACAATGAGCAGTTCTTC.

The rearrangement links TRBV6-5 to TRBJ1-2, with a tentative D call TRBD1 (5 bases). This CDR3 is built from 14 residues. Trimming cost V 7 bases and J 8 bases, with 20 bases left between them. The germline V gene encodes CDR1 MNHEY and CDR2 SVGAGI. The CDR3 coding sequence is TGTGCCAGCACTCGACGAGGGACTGCCTGGGGCTACACCTTC. Encoded protein: CASTRRGTAWGYTF.

The chain is built from TRBV6-6 and TRBJ2-7; TRBD1 matches 7 bases. Germline lookup yields CDR1 MNHNY and CDR2 SVGAGI (reference sequence). The ends lost 2 bases at V and 2 bases at J; junction bases unmatched: 6. There are 15 residues in the CDR3. The CDR3 sequence is CASSYPTGYTYEQYF. The CDR3 DNA follows: TGTGCCAGCAGTTACCCGACAGGGTATACCTACGAGCAGTACTTC.

The V and J genes are TRBV10-1 and TRBJ2-7; maybe TRBD1 (5 bases). CDR3 length: 13 residues. The V end was cut by 4 bases, the J end by 2 bases, with 9 bases between. Germline assignment: CDR1 WNHNN and CDR2 SYGVQD (reference sequence). The CDR3 region is CASSASGTYEQYF. The CDR3 nucleotides read TGCGCCAGCAGTGCGTCAGGGACCTACGAGCAGTACTTC.

This clone has only one observation. The V call is TRBV19, the J call TRBJ2-7; no clear D. Trimming removed 7 bases at V and 3 bases at J, with 16 bases between. Germline lookup yields CDR1 LNHDA and CDR2 SQIVND (reference sequence). This CDR3 has 14 residues. CDR3 region: CASTPLTPGYEQYF. The CDR3 DNA reads TGTGCCAGTACCCCTCTTACCCCAGGCTACGAGCAGTACTTC.

This chain links TRBV5-1 with TRBJ2-3; 13 bases line up with TRBD2. CDR3 length: 15 amino acids. The trim removed 4 bases at V and 3 bases at J, leaving 2 bases unmatched. CDR1 is SGHRS and CDR2 is YFSETQ in the germline V gene. The CDR3 coding sequence is TGCGCCAGCAGCCAGACTAGCGGGAGGACAGATACGCAGTATTTT. It specifies CASSQTSGRTDTQYF. The complete variable domain, with remaining parts taken from reference TRBV5-1 and TRBJ2-3, reads KAGVTQTPRYLIKTRGQQVTLSCSPISGHRSVSWYQQTPGQGLQFLFEYFSETQRNKGNFPGRFSGRQFSNSRSEMNVSTLELGDSALYLCASSQTSGRTDTQYFGPGTRLTVL.

The chain couples TRBV6-5 to TRBJ1-1, with D unresolved. The V gene's germline CDR1 is MNHEY and CDR2 SVGAGI. There are 13 residues in the CDR3. Between the trimmed V and J ends, which lost 2 bases and 5 bases, there was a span of 9 bases. Written as DNA, the CDR3 is TGTGCCAGCAGTTACATTCTTTCAACTGAAGCTTTCTTT. Protein sequence: CASSYILSTEAFF.

This rearrangement joins TRBV5-6 to TRBJ2-1; 11 bases fit TRBD2. Germline trimming cut 4 bases from V and 7 bases from J; bases unmatched to any gene: 7. CDR1 is SGHDT, CDR2 YYEEEE, per germline. The CDR3 extends over 15 amino acids. The CDR3 nucleotides are TGTGCCAGCAGCCCACTAGCGGGAGCCACGAATGAGCAGTTCTTC. Translation gives CASSPLAGATNEQFF.

Concerning this clone: Other nucleotide sequences in the sample specify the same CDR3. The chain has TRBV30 and TRBJ2-7; D uncertain. The CDR3 spans 11 residues. The germline V gene encodes CDR1 GTSNPN and CDR2 SVGIG (reference sequence). Trimming removed 2 bases from V and 3 bases from J, with 5 bases in between. CDR3 sequence reads: CAWSPNYEQYF. CDR3 bases: TGTGCCTGGAGTCCCAACTACGAGCAGTACTTC.

J is TRBJ2-2 and V is TRBV29-1, with D tentatively TRBD2 (5 bases). V lost 4 bases and J lost 2, with 11 bases in between. This CDR3 spans 14 amino acids. CDR1 and CDR2 from the germline V gene are SQVTM and ANQGSEA. The CDR3 sequence: CSVVRDINTGELFF. The CDR3 region has the DNA TGCAGCGTTGTCCGGGATATCAACACCGGGGAGCTGTTTTTT.

The J gene is TRBJ2-3, the V gene TRBV28, with D perhaps given as TRBD1 or TRBD2 (6 bases each). The CDR3 has 13 residues. V was cut by 7 bases and J by 2 bases, with 10 bases left in between. Germline V gene data show CDR1 as MDHEN and CDR2 as SYDVKM. The DNA for the CDR3 is TGTGCCAGCAACGGGGGCTTCACAGATACGCAGTATTTT. Its translation is CASNGGFTDTQYF. The full variable domain, completed using reference TRBV28 and TRBJ2-3, is DVKVTQSSRYLVKRTGEKVFLECVQDMDHENMFWYRQDPGLGLRLIYFSYDVKMKEKGDIPEGYSVSREKKERFSLILESASTNQTSMYLCASNGGFTDTQYFGPGTRLTVL.

For the CDR3, the DNA is TGTGCCAGCTCACCATGGAGTTCCGGGGAGCTGTTTTTT. Amino acid sequence: CASSPWSSGELFF. The rearrangement uses TRBV18 and TRBJ2-2, with unresolved D. This CDR3 region has 13 residues. Germline values: CDR1 KGHSH, CDR2 LQKENI. V shed 2 bases and J shed 6 bases, with 7 bases lying between them.

The chain couples TRBV5-4 to TRBJ2-1; D gene unclear. Trimming removed 1 base from V and 7 bases from J, with 18 bases in between. The germline CDR1 and CDR2 sequences are SGHNT and YYREEE (reference sequence). The CDR3 loop spans 16 amino acids. DNA for the CDR3: TGTGCCAGCAGCTTGAGTGGGCAGACCGTTCTTAATGAGCAGTTCTTC. Amino acids: CASSLSGQTVLNEQFF.

The chain couples TRBV10-1 to TRBJ2-7, with TRBD2 matching 9 bases. CDR3 length: 14 residues. Trimming took 0 bases from V and 7 from J; bases not matched to a gene: 4. Germline loops: CDR1 WNHNN, CDR2 SYGVQD (reference sequence). The CDR3, as DNA: TGCGCCAGCAGTGAGTCTAGCGGGAGAGGGGAGCAGTACTTC. Amino acids: CASSESSGRGEQYF.

The chain is built from TRBV5-1 and TRBJ2-5; 15 bases fit TRBD2. Germline loops: CDR1 SGHRS, CDR2 YFSETQ. This CDR3 contains 17 residues. V lost 4 bases and J lost 4; bases outside the gene matches: 8. In DNA form, the CDR3 reads TGCGCCAGCAGCCCGGGACTAGCGGGGGGCTCGGCAGAGACCCAGTACTTC. This codes for CASSPGLAGGSAETQYF. The full variable domain, with the rest looked up from reference TRBV5-1 and TRBJ2-5, is KAGVTQTPRYLIKTRGQQVTLSCSPISGHRSVSWYQQTPGQGLQFLFEYFSETQRNKGNFPGRFSGRQFSNSRSEMNVSTLELGDSALYLCASSPGLAGGSAETQYFGPGTRLLVL.